This is a list of T cell receptor beta chains from one sample in a study of shared clonotypes between healthy human individuals. Profiling relied on immunoSEQ multiplex PCR, and the TCRdb table lists in-frame clones only, not all of them. Of more than 2,000,000 clones listed, approximately 95% are singletons. Sequencing was carried out using naive CD4+ T cells from PBMCs. The receptors here all came from a man aged 18 to 29 in good health. Some clones in this sample may be carry-over from other donors' samples. The CDR3 runs from the conserved cysteine through the conserved F or W. The order of the fields is clone size, J gene, D gene, V gene, CDR3 protein, CDR3 DNA. D genes are given only for firm matches. A clone size is listed for some rows: how often the clone was seen (once, few, many), or a class if it is expanded.

clone_size: once; j_call: TRBJ1-2; d_call: NA; v_call: TRBV30; cdr3_aa: CAWSALERGGIGYTF; cdr3_nt: TGTGCCTGGAGTGCTCTAGAGAGGGGGGGTATTGGCTACACCTTC
clone_size: once; j_call: TRBJ1-4; d_call: NA; v_call: TRBV4-2; cdr3_aa: CASSQDDEKLFF; cdr3_nt: TGTGCCAGCAGCCAAGATGATGAAAAACTGTTTTTT
clone_size: NA; j_call: TRBJ1-1; d_call: TRBD1; v_call: TRBV7-3; cdr3_aa: CASSPRTGGTEAFF; cdr3_nt: TGTGCCAGCAGCCCCAGAACAGGGGGCACTGAAGCTTTCTTT
clone_size: NA; j_call: TRBJ1-4; d_call: TRBD1; v_call: TRBV23-1; cdr3_aa: CASRPRDRDRRDATNEKLFF; cdr3_nt: TGCGCCAGCAGACCTCGGGATCGGGACAGGAGGGACGCAACTAATGAAAAACTGTTTTTT
clone_size: NA; j_call: TRBJ2-7; d_call: TRBD1; v_call: TRBV28; cdr3_aa: CASTRGQVWYEQYF; cdr3_nt: TGTGCCAGCACCAGGGGGCAGGTATGGTACGAGCAGTACTTC
clone_size: NA; j_call: TRBJ1-2; d_call: NA; v_call: TRBV27; cdr3_aa: CASSPLTGFYGYTF; cdr3_nt: TGTGCCAGCAGTCCCTTAACAGGGTTCTATGGCTACACCTTC
clone_size: NA; j_call: TRBJ2-1; d_call: NA; v_call: TRBV11-3; cdr3_aa: CASSDSGGLEQFF; cdr3_nt: TGTGCCAGCAGCGACAGCGGAGGGCTTGAGCAGTTCTTC
clone_size: NA; j_call: TRBJ1-3; d_call: NA; v_call: TRBV5-6; cdr3_aa: CASSLRKDHSGNTIYF; cdr3_nt: TGTGCCAGCAGCTTGCGGAAGGACCACTCTGGAAACACCATATATTTT
clone_size: NA; j_call: TRBJ2-7; d_call: NA; v_call: TRBV19; cdr3_aa: CASSPEFTYEQYF; cdr3_nt: TGTGCCAGTAGTCCCGAGTTCACCTACGAGCAGTACTTC
clone_size: NA; j_call: TRBJ1-1; d_call: NA; v_call: TRBV7-3; cdr3_aa: CASSSQGNTEAFF; cdr3_nt: TGTGCCAGCAGCTCACAGGGAAACACTGAAGCTTTCTTT
clone_size: few; j_call: TRBJ1-2; d_call: NA; v_call: TRBV2; cdr3_aa: CASSGGYGYTF; cdr3_nt: TGTGCCAGCAGTGGGGGGTATGGCTACACCTTC
clone_size: once; j_call: TRBJ2-1; d_call: TRBD2; v_call: TRBV9; cdr3_aa: CASSVGVGRERYNEQFF; cdr3_nt: TGTGCCAGCAGCGTAGGGGTAGGGCGGGAGAGGTACAATGAGCAGTTCTTC
clone_size: NA; j_call: TRBJ2-7; d_call: TRBD2; v_call: TRBV11-2; cdr3_aa: CASSFRLAEGEQYF; cdr3_nt: TGTGCCAGCAGCTTCAGACTAGCGGAGGGTGAGCAGTACTTC
clone_size: once; j_call: TRBJ1-3; d_call: NA; v_call: TRBV6-5; cdr3_aa: CASRRHGPGNTIYF; cdr3_nt: TGTGCCAGCAGGCGGCACGGCCCTGGAAACACCATATATTTT
clone_size: NA; j_call: TRBJ2-5; d_call: NA; v_call: TRBV28; cdr3_aa: CASSLGKQETQYF; cdr3_nt: TGTGCCAGCAGTTTAGGGAAACAAGAGACCCAGTACTTC
clone_size: once; j_call: TRBJ2-5; d_call: TRBD2; v_call: TRBV19; cdr3_aa: CASTYTSGRDETQYF; cdr3_nt: TGTGCCAGTACATATACTAGCGGGAGAGATGAGACCCAGTACTTC
clone_size: NA; j_call: TRBJ2-7; d_call: NA; v_call: TRBV28; cdr3_aa: CASSLTANYEQYF; cdr3_nt: TGTGCCAGCAGTTTAACGGCAAACTACGAGCAGTACTTC
clone_size: NA; j_call: TRBJ2-1; d_call: NA; v_call: TRBV10-2; cdr3_aa: CASRDSSQSGVF; cdr3_nt: TGCGCCAGCCGGGACAGCAGTCAATCGGGGGTCTTC
clone_size: NA; j_call: TRBJ2-3; d_call: TRBD2; v_call: TRBV14; cdr3_aa: CASSQPGTSQWADTQYF; cdr3_nt: TGTGCCAGCAGCCAACCCGGGACTAGCCAGTGGGCAGATACGCAGTATTTT
clone_size: NA; j_call: TRBJ1-2; d_call: NA; v_call: TRBV6-5; cdr3_aa: CASGAGQGYTF; cdr3_nt: TGTGCCAGCGGGGCAGGGCAAGGCTACACCTTC
clone_size: NA; j_call: TRBJ1-4; d_call: TRBD1; v_call: TRBV28; cdr3_aa: CASRWTGESNEKLFF; cdr3_nt: TGTGCCAGCAGGTGGACAGGGGAATCTAATGAAAAACTGTTTTTT
clone_size: NA; j_call: TRBJ2-5; d_call: NA; v_call: TRBV11-3; cdr3_aa: CASSSPTEQETQYF; cdr3_nt: TGTGCCAGCAGCTCCCCGACAGAGCAAGAGACCCAGTACTTC
clone_size: NA; j_call: TRBJ2-1; d_call: TRBD1; v_call: TRBV7-9; cdr3_aa: CASSVGQGIGYNEQFF; cdr3_nt: TGTGCCAGCAGCGTGGGACAGGGGATCGGTTACAATGAGCAGTTCTTC
clone_size: NA; j_call: TRBJ1-5; d_call: NA; v_call: TRBV7-9; cdr3_aa: CASSLSTGNQPQHF; cdr3_nt: TGTGCCAGCAGCTTAAGTACAGGGAATCAGCCCCAGCATTTT
clone_size: NA; j_call: TRBJ1-4; d_call: TRBD1; v_call: TRBV6-1; cdr3_aa: CASSARQGLGKLFF; cdr3_nt: TGTGCCAGCAGTGCCCGACAGGGGTTGGGAAAACTGTTTTTT
clone_size: NA; j_call: TRBJ1-1; d_call: NA; v_call: TRBV5-1; cdr3_aa: CASSLEGSNTEAFF; cdr3_nt: TGCGCCAGCAGCTTGGAGGGGTCGAACACTGAAGCTTTCTTT
clone_size: NA; j_call: TRBJ2-2; d_call: NA; v_call: TRBV9; cdr3_aa: CASSREGGHLTGELFF; cdr3_nt: TGTGCCAGCAGCAGGGAGGGGGGACACCTCACCGGGGAGCTGTTTTTT
clone_size: NA; j_call: TRBJ2-7; d_call: NA; v_call: TRBV5-4; cdr3_aa: CASVPGTATYEQYF; cdr3_nt: TGTGCCAGCGTACCCGGGACGGCCACCTACGAGCAGTACTTC
clone_size: NA; j_call: TRBJ2-3; d_call: NA; v_call: TRBV4-3; cdr3_aa: CASSQEGHTDTQYF; cdr3_nt: TGCGCCAGCAGCCAAGAGGGTCACACAGATACGCAGTATTTT
clone_size: NA; j_call: TRBJ1-1; d_call: NA; v_call: TRBV7-2; cdr3_aa: CASSPQGMNTEAFF; cdr3_nt: TGTGCCAGCAGCCCACAGGGTATGAACACTGAAGCTTTCTTT
clone_size: NA; j_call: TRBJ1-2; d_call: NA; v_call: TRBV5-1; cdr3_aa: CASSPSLLNGGYTF; cdr3_nt: TGCGCCAGCAGCCCCTCGCTGCTTAACGGTGGCTACACCTTC
clone_size: NA; j_call: TRBJ2-3; d_call: NA; v_call: TRBV5-8; cdr3_aa: CASSRAVQSTTDTQYF; cdr3_nt: TGTGCCAGCAGCCGGGCTGTGCAGAGTACAACAGATACGCAGTATTTT
clone_size: once; j_call: TRBJ2-1; d_call: TRBD2; v_call: TRBV5-1; cdr3_aa: CASRQLAGNDEQFF; cdr3_nt: TGCGCCAGCAGACAACTAGCGGGAAACGATGAGCAGTTCTTC
clone_size: NA; j_call: TRBJ1-1; d_call: NA; v_call: TRBV28; cdr3_aa: CASSSSSSVDTEAFF; cdr3_nt: TGTGCCAGCAGCTCCTCCAGTAGTGTGGACACTGAAGCTTTCTTT
clone_size: NA; j_call: TRBJ2-1; d_call: TRBD1; v_call: TRBV19; cdr3_aa: CASSVGQGSHEQFF; cdr3_nt: TGTGCCAGTAGTGTGGGACAGGGGTCTCATGAGCAGTTCTTC
clone_size: NA; j_call: TRBJ2-3; d_call: NA; v_call: TRBV4-1; cdr3_aa: CASSQLSPYTDTQYF; cdr3_nt: TGCGCCAGCAGCCAATTAAGCCCGTACACAGATACGCAGTATTTT
clone_size: few; j_call: TRBJ1-5; d_call: NA; v_call: TRBV7-9; cdr3_aa: CASSLGNQPQHF; cdr3_nt: TGTGCCAGCAGCTTGGGCAATCAGCCCCAGCATTTT
clone_size: NA; j_call: TRBJ1-1; d_call: NA; v_call: TRBV28; cdr3_aa: CASSSPGRAEAFF; cdr3_nt: TGTGCCAGCAGTTCCCCCGGGAGAGCTGAAGCTTTCTTT
clone_size: NA; j_call: TRBJ2-7; d_call: TRBD2; v_call: TRBV19; cdr3_aa: CASSIVAGGYEQYF; cdr3_nt: TGTGCCAGTAGTATCGTGGCGGGAGGCTACGAGCAGTACTTC
clone_size: NA; j_call: TRBJ1-3; d_call: TRBD1; v_call: TRBV7-2; cdr3_aa: CASSLTGGSGNTIYF; cdr3_nt: TGTGCCAGCAGCTTAACAGGGGGCTCTGGAAACACCATATATTTT
clone_size: NA; j_call: TRBJ1-1; d_call: NA; v_call: TRBV5-4; cdr3_aa: CASSLPNTEAFF; cdr3_nt: TGTGCCAGCAGCTTGCCCAACACTGAAGCTTTCTTT
clone_size: NA; j_call: TRBJ2-2; d_call: NA; v_call: TRBV11-2; cdr3_aa: CASRSGQNTGELFF; cdr3_nt: TGTGCCAGCAGAAGCGGACAGAACACCGGGGAGCTGTTTTTT
clone_size: NA; j_call: TRBJ2-5; d_call: NA; v_call: TRBV5-1; cdr3_aa: CASSLQGESEETQYF; cdr3_nt: TGCGCCAGCAGCTTGCAGGGCGAATCAGAAGAGACCCAGTACTTC
clone_size: NA; j_call: TRBJ1-1; d_call: TRBD1; v_call: TRBV7-2; cdr3_aa: CASSQGQVGTEAFF; cdr3_nt: TGTGCCAGCAGCCAAGGACAGGTCGGAACTGAAGCTTTCTTT
clone_size: NA; j_call: TRBJ2-7; d_call: TRBD1; v_call: TRBV18; cdr3_aa: CASSGDRHYEQYF; cdr3_nt: TGTGCCAGCTCAGGGGACAGGCACTACGAGCAGTACTTC
clone_size: NA; j_call: TRBJ2-1; d_call: NA; v_call: TRBV5-1; cdr3_aa: CASSPSILMVQYEQFF; cdr3_nt: TGCGCCAGCTCCCCCTCTATCCTAATGGTACAATATGAGCAGTTCTTC
clone_size: NA; j_call: TRBJ2-7; d_call: NA; v_call: TRBV18; cdr3_aa: CASSTLGGRYEQYF; cdr3_nt: TGTGCCAGCTCAACCCTTGGGGGCAGGTACGAGCAGTACTTC
clone_size: once; j_call: TRBJ2-6; d_call: NA; v_call: TRBV30; cdr3_aa: CAWSGLSGANVLTF; cdr3_nt: TGTGCCTGGAGTGGGTTGTCTGGGGCCAACGTCCTGACTTTC
clone_size: NA; j_call: TRBJ2-3; d_call: TRBD2; v_call: TRBV2; cdr3_aa: CASNLSGTDTQYF; cdr3_nt: TGTGCCAGCAATCTTAGCGGGACAGATACGCAGTATTTT
clone_size: NA; j_call: TRBJ2-7; d_call: TRBD2; v_call: TRBV18; cdr3_aa: CASSPLASGQSEQYF; cdr3_nt: TGTGCCAGCTCACCACTGGCTAGCGGGCAATCCGAGCAGTACTTC
clone_size: NA; j_call: TRBJ2-2; d_call: NA; v_call: TRBV5-6; cdr3_aa: CASSLVRHNTGELFF; cdr3_nt: TGTGCCAGCAGCCTTGTTAGGCACAACACCGGGGAGCTGTTTTTT